The 30 T cell receptor beta chains below were found in one sample sequenced in a study of shared clonotypes between healthy human individuals. Data came from immunoSEQ multiplex PCR; TCRdb stores just in-frame clones and leaves some out. The sample includes roughly 760,000 clones, roughly 70% of them seen just once. Specimen: memory CD4+ T cells sorted from blood. Subset indicated: CD45RA-negative fraction. The receptors originated from a woman in her 30s in good health.

The chain uses TRBV11-3 and TRBJ1-4; unclear D gene. In germline, CDR1 is SGHNT, CDR2 YENEEA. CDR3 size: 12 residues. V lost 6 bases and J 5 bases, leaving 7 bases between the germline ends. The CDR3 here is CASRGGNEKLFF. Written as DNA, the CDR3 is TGTGCCAGCAGGGGCGGCAATGAAAAACTGTTTTTT.

This clone was recorded a few times. At the DNA level, this CDR3 is encoded by other sequences in the same sample as well. The rearrangement joins TRBV29-1 to TRBJ1-4; D is undetermined. The V gene's germline CDR1 is SQVTM and CDR2 ANQGSEA. This CDR3 comprises 11 residues. V lost 5 bases to trimming and J lost 7 bases, with 8 bases between them. The CDR3 nucleotides are TGCAGCGTTCGGACGGGTGAAAAACTGTTTTTT. This codes for CSVRTGEKLFF.

The chain has TRBV9 and TRBJ2-3; the D gene is possibly TRBD2 (5 bases). This CDR3 contains 14 residues. V lost 1 base to trimming and J lost 0 bases, with 6 bases between them. CDR1 is SGDLS and CDR2 is YYNGEE in the germline V gene. The DNA for the CDR3 is TGTGCCAGCAGCGTACGCGGGAGCACAGATACGCAGTATTTT. Protein sequence: CASSVRGSTDTQYF.

The chain carries TRBV7-9 and TRBJ1-4; perhaps TRBD1 as D (6 bases). Germline CDR1 and CDR2: SEHNR and FQNEAQ (reference sequence). The CDR3 covers 15 residues. V was cut by 6 bases and J by 0 bases, with 11 bases left in between. The CDR3 DNA reads as TGTGCCAGCAGGCAAGCAGGGGCAACTAATGAAAAACTGTTTTTT. Translated: CASRQAGATNEKLFF.

The chain employs TRBV28 and TRBJ1-2; D is uncertain. Germline loops: CDR1 MDHEN, CDR2 SYDVKM. CDR3 length equals 12 residues. V shed 9 bases and J shed 3 bases, with 11 bases lying between them. The CDR3 spells CASRFVDYGYTF. CDR3 bases: TGTGCCAGTAGGTTCGTGGACTATGGCTACACCTTC.

The chain recombines TRBV5-1 with TRBJ1-4; D possibly corresponds to TRBD1 (5 bases). The CDR3 covers 14 residues. V was clipped by 4 bases and J by 0 bases, with 7 bases between them. Per the germline V gene, CDR1 is SGHRS and CDR2 is YFSETQ. The CDR3: CASSQGPTNEKLFF. The CDR3 region has the DNA TGCGCCAGCAGCCAGGGACCAACTAATGAAAAACTGTTTTTT.

J is TRBJ2-5 and V is TRBV6-5, with 11 positions matching TRBD2. This CDR3 has 16 amino acids. J gave up 4 bases and V 2 bases, and 6 bases lay outside the gene matches. CDR1 and CDR2 from the germline V gene are MNHEY and SVGAGI. The CDR3 DNA reads TGTGCCAGCAGTTACATCGTTACTAGCGGGAGAGAGACCCAGTACTTC. It translates to CASSYIVTSGRETQYF.

Remarks on this clone: A read error may explain this, as a much larger clone is one base away. This specimen includes other DNA sequences encoding the same CDR3. The V gene is TRBV4-1, the J gene TRBJ1-2; tentatively, D is TRBD1 (6 bases). Germline V CDR1 and CDR2: MGHRA, YSYEKL. V dropped 1 base and J dropped 2 bases, with 8 bases sitting between them. This CDR3 has 14 amino acids. The CDR3 loop reads CASSQGTANYGYTF. Here the CDR3 DNA reads TGCGCCAGCAGCCAAGGGACAGCCAACTATGGCTACACCTTC.

For this clone: This sample also contains other DNA sequences that code for the same CDR3. The chain combines TRBV28 with TRBJ1-5, with 8 bases aligning to TRBD1. Germline loops: CDR1 MDHEN, CDR2 SYDVKM. The CDR3 is 15 amino acids. The junction had 6 bases not matched to a gene; V was cut back by 6 bases and J by 2 bases. This CDR3 is CASRQGARGNQPQHF. The CDR3 bases are TGTGCCAGCAGGCAGGGGGCAAGGGGCAATCAGCCCCAGCATTTT.

On this clone itself: Other DNA sequences in the sample encode the same CDR3. The CDR3 nucleotides read TGTGCCAGCTCACCACTCAACACTGAAGCTTTCTTT. It is translated as CASSPLNTEAFF. The rearrangement links TRBV18 to TRBJ1-1; D uncertain. The length of the CDR3 is 12 residues. Trimming took off 1 base at V and 2 bases at J, with 2 bases between the two ends. From germline, CDR1 is KGHSH and CDR2 LQKENI.

The genes are TRBV27 and TRBJ2-7; D is perhaps TRBD1 (5 bases). CDR1 and CDR2 (germline): MNHEY, SMNVEV (reference sequence). The V and J ends lost 3 bases and 3 bases respectively, with 6 bases between them. This CDR3 is 12 amino acids long. CDR3 in DNA: TGTGCCAGCAGTTTTCAGGGCTACGAGCAGTACTTC. Translation: CASSFQGYEQYF.

The chain is built from TRBV19 and TRBJ1-2; D perhaps matches TRBD1 (5 bases). The CDR3 consists of 17 residues. Trimming took off 3 bases at V and 5 bases at J, with 22 bases between the two ends. Germline-derived CDR1 and CDR2 are LNHDA and SQIVND (reference sequence). The DNA for the CDR3 is TGTGCCAGTAGTATCCGGGACGGATTTTACACGGGGTATGGCTACACCTTC. Protein sequence: CASSIRDGFYTGYGYTF.

The gene calls are TRBV19 and TRBJ2-7; TRBD2 matches at 10 bases. Germline V CDR1 and CDR2: LNHDA, SQIVND (reference sequence). The CDR3 consists of 15 residues. After removal of 3 bases from V and 4 bases from J, the junction contained 6 bases not matched to a gene. CDR3 DNA sequence: TGTGCCAGTAGTATTAGACTAGCGGGCCTTTACGAGCAGTACTTC. It is translated as CASSIRLAGLYEQYF.

The J gene is TRBJ2-1, the V gene TRBV5-1; D gene unclear. Germline CDR1 SGHRS, CDR2 YFSETQ. The CDR3 is 15 amino acids. Trimming removed 4 bases from V and 0 bases from J, with 11 bases in between. The CDR3 region has the DNA TGCGCCAGCAGCCAAGACACAAGCTCCTACAATGAGCAGTTCTTC. Protein: CASSQDTSSYNEQFF. Using reference TRBV5-1 and TRBJ2-1 for the parts outside the CDR3, the full variable domain is KAGVTQTPRYLIKTRGQQVTLSCSPISGHRSVSWYQQTPGQGLQFLFEYFSETQRNKGNFPGRFSGRQFSNSRSEMNVSTLELGDSALYLCASSQDTSSYNEQFFGPGTRLTVL.

Notes on this clone: Germline is not matched at one junction end, which may reflect a read error. The identical CDR3 is also encoded by other nucleotide sequences in the sample. The chain has TRBV6-5 and TRBJ2-7; D tentatively reads TRBD1 or TRBD2 (5 bases each). Germline V gives CDR1 MNHEY, CDR2 SVGAGI. This CDR3 is built from 15 residues. As DNA, the CDR3 is TGTGCCAGCCGAAGAGGGGACGTACCCTCCTACGAGCAGTATTTC. Amino acids: CASRRGDVPSYEQYF.

This chain links TRBV29-1 with TRBJ1-2, with TRBD1 matching over 8 bases. The germline V gene has CDR1 SQVTM and CDR2 ANQGSEA. Germline trimming cut 4 bases from V and 2 bases from J; bases unmatched to any gene: 0. The CDR3 is 12 residues long. CDR3 residues: CSVGDRNYGYTF. The CDR3 DNA reads as TGCAGCGTTGGGGACAGGAACTATGGCTACACCTTC.

The rearrangement links TRBV7-9 to TRBJ2-3; 13 bases fit TRBD2. CDR1 SEHNR and CDR2 FQNEAQ come from the germline V gene (reference sequence). J lost 4 bases, V lost 1 base, and 8 bases had no gene match. The CDR3 is 18 amino acids. In DNA form, the CDR3 reads TGTGCCAGCAGCTTAGGGACTAGCGGGAGTAGTTCGGCAGATACGCAGTATTTT. It specifies CASSLGTSGSSSADTQYF.

The count of this clone is one. V gene TRBV11-2 combines with J gene TRBJ2-1, with D unresolved. The V end lost 3 bases, the J end lost 7 bases, and 10 bases lay between the germline ends. Per the germline V gene, CDR1 is SGHAT and CDR2 is FQNNGV. CDR3 length: 13 amino acids. CDR3 in amino acids: CASSFGLLNEQFF. CDR3 coding DNA: TGTGCCAGCAGCTTCGGGCTGTTAAATGAGCAGTTCTTC.

The chain uses TRBV5-1 and TRBJ1-2; D may be TRBD1 (6 bases). CDR3 length: 15 residues. CDR1 is SGHRS, CDR2 YFSETQ, per germline. Trimming pared 0 bases from V and 6 bases from J, leaving 15 bases between. This chain's CDR3 is CASSLASWGRHGYTF. DNA of the CDR3: TGCGCCAGCAGCTTGGCTTCCTGGGGGCGGCATGGCTACACCTTC.

The chain combines TRBV5-5 with TRBJ2-1, with D maybe TRBD1 (5 bases). The CDR3 length is 12 residues. The V end lost 1 base, the J end lost 11 bases, and 10 bases lay between the germline ends. CDR1 SGHKS and CDR2 YYEKEE come from the germline V gene (reference sequence). CDR3 protein: CASSLRQGKQFF. The CDR3 region has the DNA TGTGCCAGCAGCTTGCGGCAGGGAAAGCAGTTCTTC.

In regard to this clone: A far larger clone is just one base off, so this is likely a read error. Here the CDR3 DNA reads TGTGCCACCAGCAGAGATTTGACAGGGGCATTCTACGAGCAGTACTTC. Protein: CATSRDLTGAFYEQYF. This chain connects TRBV15 to TRBJ2-7; 8 positions agree with TRBD1. Losses at the gene ends were 0 bases for V and 3 bases for J; bases not matched to a gene: 7. The germline gives CDR1 LNHNV, CDR2 YYDKDF (reference sequence). This CDR3 is built from 16 residues.

The rearrangement uses TRBV10-3 and TRBJ2-7; D tentatively reads TRBD1 or TRBD2 (5 bases each). Germline assignment: CDR1 ENHRY and CDR2 SYGVKD. V shed 0 bases and J shed 0 bases, with 9 bases lying between them. This CDR3 comprises 15 residues. This chain's CDR3 is CAISESGDDSYEQYF. CDR3 nucleotide sequence: TGTGCCATCAGTGAGTCGGGGGACGACTCCTACGAGCAGTACTTC.

The rearrangement joins TRBV6-5 to TRBJ2-1, with D perhaps TRBD2 (5 bases). Trimming took off 0 bases at V and 9 bases at J, with 15 bases between the two ends. The CDR3 is made up of 15 amino acids. CDR1 is MNHEY and CDR2 is SVGAGI in the germline V gene. CDR3 DNA sequence: TGTGCCAGCAGTTACTCGTCTCCTTCCCGGGGTGAGCAGTTCTTC. Translated, it gives CASSYSSPSRGEQFF.

V gene TRBV19 combines with J gene TRBJ2-6; D might be TRBD1 (6 bases). Trimming stripped 8 bases from V and 2 bases from J, with 22 bases between. CDR3 size: 18 residues. Germline V CDR1 and CDR2: LNHDA, SQIVND (reference sequence). The chain's CDR3 is CASQWSPGAGAGANVLTF. In DNA form, the CDR3 reads TGTGCCAGTCAATGGAGCCCCGGGGCAGGGGCTGGGGCCAACGTCCTGACTTTC.

This clone was detected only a few times. V and J are TRBV29-1 and TRBJ2-2; D call uncertain. CDR1 and CDR2 (germline): SQVTM, ANQGSEA. Trimming stripped 7 bases from V and 6 bases from J, with 9 bases between. This CDR3 has 11 amino acids. The CDR3 sequence is CSARLAGELFF. The CDR3 DNA is TGCAGCGCCCGGCTCGCCGGGGAGCTGTTTTTT.

In this sample, this clone turned up once. The chain uses TRBV7-6 and TRBJ1-1, with a weak D call TRBD1 (5 bases). The V gene's germline CDR1 is SGHVS and CDR2 FNYEAQ. The germline V and J ends were trimmed by 0 bases and 6 bases, with 11 bases remaining between them. CDR3 length: 14 amino acids. The DNA for the CDR3 is TGTGCCAGCAGCTTAGCGCGCCGAGGGGCTGAAGCTTTCTTT. Its protein is CASSLARRGAEAFF.

The rearrangement uses TRBV5-1 and TRBJ2-3; TRBD1 might be the D (5 bases). From germline, CDR1 is SGHRS and CDR2 YFSETQ. Trimming removed 4 bases at V and 2 bases at J, with 17 bases between. The CDR3 length is 16 residues. CDR3 sequence reads: CASSLLTDLVTDTQYF. The CDR3 DNA follows: TGCGCCAGCAGCCTGTTGACAGATCTTGTCACAGATACGCAGTATTTT.

In its sample, this clone was seen once. V is TRBV5-1 and J is TRBJ2-1; TRBD1 agrees at 11 bases. V was pared by 0 bases and J by 9 bases, with 2 bases of the junction left unmatched. This CDR3 contains 14 residues. CDR1 and CDR2 (germline): SGHRS, YFSETQ. The CDR3 DNA follows: TGCGCCAGCAGCTTGGGGACAGGGGGCCTTGAGCAGTTCTTC. It yields the protein CASSLGTGGLEQFF.

In DNA, the CDR3 is TGCAGAAAGGGGGGGCACACTGAAGCTTTCTTT. Translation: CRKGGHTEAFF. This chain links TRBV20-1 with TRBJ1-1; D is possibly TRBD1 (6 bases). Germline V gene data show CDR1 as DFQATT and CDR2 as SNEGSKA (reference sequence). There are 11 residues in the CDR3.

V usage is TRBV6-1 and J usage is TRBJ2-1; TRBD1 agrees at 10 bases. The V segment lost 6 bases and the J segment 7 bases; nucleotides outside the gene matches: 9. The CDR3 has 15 residues. CDR1 and CDR2 (germline): MNHNS, SASEGT. CDR3 in DNA: TGTGCCAGCAGGGCCGGGACAGGGGTCACTAATGAGCAGTTCTTC. It encodes CASRAGTGVTNEQFF.